These 18 T cell receptor beta chains were sequenced from one sample in a study of spatial heterogeneity in lung cancer. For these TCRs, the target antigens are not known. Findings and limits, study-wide: Tumors with more nonsynonymous mutations had more expanded intratumoral alpha and beta TCRs.

TCRdb recomputed calls from the 5' RACE reads with MiXCR, one row per CDR3 protein. The sample lists roughly 3,000 distinct CDR3 sequences, 10% to 15% occurring once. This sample's time point: sample taken at primary tumor resection. Specimen: lung tumor tissue, collected at surgery. Receptors originate from a male donor with early-stage non-small cell lung cancer.

This clonotype appeared a few times. The chain is built from TRBV29-1 and TRBJ2-7, with TRBD1 matching over 7 bases. V lost 2 bases to trimming and J lost 5 bases; unmatched junction nucleotides: 15. Germline-derived CDR1 and CDR2 are SQVTM and ANQGSEA. The CDR3 loop spans 16 amino acids. Written as DNA, the CDR3 is TGCAGCGTTGAAAAAACAGGGGACCGACAGGGCCACGAGCAGTACTTC. It yields the protein CSVEKTGDRQGHEQYF.

This clonotype was observed many times. The chain couples TRBV9 to TRBJ2-7, with D possibly TRBD1 on 5 matching bases. Trimming pared 6 bases from V and 2 bases from J, leaving 18 bases between. The CDR3 has 15 amino acids. Per germline, CDR1 SGDLS and CDR2 YYNGEE. The CDR3 DNA reads TGTGCCAGCACCAAGACGGCAGGGTCGACCTACGAGCAGTACTTC. Amino acid sequence: CASTKTAGSTYEQYF.

This sequence joins TRBV14 and TRBJ1-2; D not resolved. With 0 bases removed from V and 4 bases from J, the gap between germline ends came to 6 bases. CDR3 length: 13 residues. Germline V gene lookup returns CDR1 SGHDN and CDR2 FVKESK. The CDR3 region is CASSQDTGYGYTF. Written as DNA, the CDR3 is TGTGCCAGCAGCCAAGATACGGGCTATGGCTACACCTTC.

In its sample, this clonotype was seen many times. This sequence joins TRBV3-1 and TRBJ1-2, with D uncertain. The CDR3 is 14 residues long. Trimming removed 4 bases at V and 6 bases at J, with 15 bases between. CDR1 and CDR2 (germline): LGHDT, YNNKEL (reference sequence). CDR3 nucleotide sequence: TGTGCCAGCAGCCCTCGCAGTGCCGGTCATGGCTACACCTTC. Translating gives CASSPRSAGHGYTF.

By frequency in the sample, this clonotype is medium-sized. The chain employs TRBV28 and TRBJ1-5; 7 bases fit TRBD1. From germline, CDR1 is MDHEN and CDR2 SYDVKM. V gave up 5 bases and J gave up 3 bases; unmatched junction bases: 7. This CDR3 region has 15 residues. CDR3 in amino acids: CASSRRDSPNQPQHF. The CDR3 DNA is TGTGCCAGCAGTCGCCGGGACAGTCCCAATCAGCCCCAGCATTTT. Variable domain in full (rest from reference TRBV28 and TRBJ1-5): DVKVTQSSRYLVKRTGEKVFLECVQDMDHENMFWYRQDPGLGLRLIYFSYDVKMKEKGDIPEGYSVSREKKERFSLILESASTNQTSMYLCASSRRDSPNQPQHFGDGTRLSIL.

By share, this clonotype ranks as medium-sized. The gene calls are TRBV30 and TRBJ1-1; D is possibly TRBD1 (5 bases). The CDR3 has 12 amino acids. Germline loops: CDR1 GTSNPN, CDR2 SVGIG (reference sequence). The germline V and J ends were trimmed by 2 bases and 9 bases, with 13 bases remaining between them. The CDR3 sequence: CAWSPVRGQAFF. The DNA of the CDR3 is TGTGCCTGGAGTCCCGTGCGGGGACAAGCTTTCTTT.

By proportion, this clonotype is medium-sized. This chain uses TRBV7-3 with TRBJ2-3; maybe TRBD2 (6 bases). The CDR3 contains 13 residues. Germline lookup yields CDR1 SGHTA and CDR2 FQGTGA. The ends were cut back, 2 bases at V and 8 bases at J, with 11 bases in the middle. CDR3 region: CASSLGDSGTQYF. CDR3 nucleotide sequence: TGTGCCAGCAGCTTAGGGGACTCGGGTACGCAGTATTTT. Filled out from reference TRBV7-3 and TRBJ2-3, the complete variable domain reads GAGVSQTPSNKVTEKGKYVELRCDPISGHTALYWYRQSLGQGPEFLIYFQGTGAADDSGLPNDRFFAVRPEGSVSTLKIQRTERGDSAVYLCASSLGDSGTQYFGPGTRLTVL.

Relative to its sample, this clonotype is large. The chain has TRBV6-2 or TRBV6-3 and TRBJ2-2; tentatively, D is TRBD1 (6 bases). The CDR3 spans 14 residues. Germline V gene lookup returns CDR1 MNHEY and CDR2 SVGEGT. With 6 bases removed from V and 6 bases from J, the gap between germline ends came to 14 bases. CDR3: CASSLGHWSGELFF. In DNA form, the CDR3 reads TGTGCCAGCAGCTTGGGACATTGGTCCGGGGAGCTGTTTTTT.

This clonotype was detected only a few times. The gene calls are TRBV20-1 and TRBJ2-1; 14 positions match TRBD2. This CDR3 contains 19 residues. Looked up from germline, CDR1 is DFQATT and CDR2 is SNEGSKA (reference sequence). V lost 4 bases and J lost 0; bases outside the gene matches: 11. For the CDR3, the DNA is TGCAGTGCTATGTCGACTAGCGGGGGGGCCAGGATCTCCTACAATGAGCAGTTCTTC. This translates into CSAMSTSGGARISYNEQFF.

By share, this clonotype ranks as medium-sized. J is TRBJ2-3 and V is TRBV6-2 or TRBV6-3; D gene ambiguous. The V gene's germline CDR1 is MNHEY and CDR2 SVGEGT. The length of the CDR3 is 14 residues. The ends were cut back, 4 bases at V and 2 bases at J, with 10 bases in the middle. As DNA, the CDR3 is TGTGCCAGCAGTTCCTTGGGCTACACAGATACGCAGTATTTT. This gives the protein CASSSLGYTDTQYF.

This clonotype is termed medium-sized. The chain recombines TRBV6-2 or TRBV6-3 with TRBJ1-1; no firm D call. The CDR3 is 13 residues long. Germline CDR1 and CDR2: MNHEY and SVGEGT. The germline V and J ends were trimmed by 6 bases and 13 bases, with 21 bases remaining between them. The CDR3 region has the DNA TGTGCCAGCAGCGATAAGGGTAGTACTCCAGTTTTCTTT. Translated, it gives CASSDKGSTPVFF.

This clonotype was seen a few times. The rearrangement uses TRBV5-6 and TRBJ2-7; D not resolved. Germline V gene sequence: CDR1 SGHDT, CDR2 YYEEEE. CDR3 length: 13 residues. V lost 1 base to trimming and J lost 2 bases, with 7 bases between them. In DNA form, the CDR3 reads TGTGCCAGCAGCTTGTGGGGAACCTACGAGCAGTACTTC. Translation: CASSLWGTYEQYF.

This clonotype counts as medium-sized. This chain uses TRBV20-1 with TRBJ1-5, with D perhaps TRBD1 (5 bases). CDR1 is DFQATT, CDR2 SNEGSKA, per germline (reference sequence). V was pared by 4 bases and J by 2 bases, with 18 bases between. This CDR3 is built from 16 residues. The chain's CDR3 is CSANRPPGMGNQPQHF. CDR3 coding DNA: TGCAGTGCTAACCGTCCACCAGGGATGGGCAATCAGCCCCAGCATTTT.

This clonotype is medium-sized by share. The V call is TRBV5-1, the J call TRBJ2-3; maybe TRBD1 (6 bases). V lost 3 bases to trimming and J lost 4 bases, with 12 bases between them. Per the germline V gene, CDR1 is SGHRS and CDR2 is YFSETQ. The CDR3 has 14 amino acids. The CDR3 reads CASSWSGVADTQYF. The CDR3 DNA is TGCGCCAGCAGCTGGTCAGGGGTGGCAGATACGCAGTATTTT.

This clonotype is medium-sized. In nucleotides, the CDR3 is TGTGCCAGCAGCTCCTGGGACAGGGATGGTCAGCAGTACTTC. This translates into CASSSWDRDGQQYF. The chain couples TRBV7-9 to TRBJ2-7; 9 bases agree with TRBD1. V lost 4 bases to trimming and J lost 8 bases; unmatched junction nucleotides: 9. Germline CDR1 is SEHNR and CDR2 is FQNEAQ (reference sequence). The CDR3 runs to 14 residues.

This clonotype counts as large. This chain links TRBV5-1 with TRBJ2-2; TRBD1 matches 7 bases. Trimming cost V 4 bases and J 4 bases; bases outside gene matches: 10. The CDR3 has 16 residues. The V gene's germline CDR1 is SGHRS and CDR2 YFSETQ. The CDR3 region has the DNA TGCGCCAGCAGCATGGGACAGCTAATAGGCACCGGGGAGCTGTTTTTT. Its protein product is CASSMGQLIGTGELFF.

Relative to its sample, this clonotype is medium-sized. The genes are TRBV28 and TRBJ2-7; D is perhaps TRBD1 (6 bases). The V gene lost 8 bases and the J gene lost 3 bases, with 14 bases spanning the gap. Looked up from germline, CDR1 is MDHEN and CDR2 is SYDVKM. The CDR3 length is 13 residues. The CDR3 spells CASQRGGSYEQYF. Here the CDR3 DNA reads TGTGCCAGCCAGCGAGGGGGAAGCTACGAGCAGTACTTC.

This clonotype is medium-sized (0.01 to 0.1%) by share. The V gene is TRBV20-1, the J gene TRBJ1-5; D is perhaps TRBD1 (5 bases). Trimming pared 6 bases from V and 4 bases from J, leaving 16 bases between. The CDR3 contains 14 residues. Germline values: CDR1 DFQATT, CDR2 SNEGSKA (reference sequence). In DNA, the CDR3 is TGCAGTGCCGCCGGGACGGTGAAAAATCAGCCCCAGCATTTT. Translated: CSAAGTVKNQPQHF.